One and the same sample provided the 30 T cell receptor beta chains below, sequenced in a study of blood T cell repertoires in COVID-19. The data were produced by immunoSEQ multiplex PCR, yet TCRdb's version contains in-frame clones alone and is incomplete. The repertoire holds around 35,000 clones, with over 70% as singletons. Specimen: peripheral blood. Receptors originate from a man aged 65 to 85 with COVID-19, enrolled during active disease.

The CDR3 reads CASSPLGTEAFF. DNA for the CDR3: TGTGCCAGCTCACCATTAGGGACAGAAGCTTTCTTT. The V and J genes are TRBV18 and TRBJ1-1, with TRBD1 as a possible D gene (6 bases). This CDR3 is built from 12 residues. The V gene's germline CDR1 is KGHSH and CDR2 LQKENI. Trimming cost V 2 bases and J 8 bases, with 9 bases left between them.

In its sample, this clone was seen once. This chain uses TRBV19 with TRBJ1-1; D is uncertain. CDR1 and CDR2 from the germline V gene are LNHDA and SQIVND (reference sequence). The CDR3 contains 13 residues. Trimming removed 4 bases from V and 1 base from J, with 7 bases in between. The CDR3 loop reads CASSTTPNTEAFF. DNA of the CDR3: TGTGCCAGTAGTACCACTCCGAACACTGAAGCTTTCTTT.

The gene calls are TRBV5-1 and TRBJ2-3; no firm D call. The V end was cut by 5 bases, the J end by 2 bases, with 9 bases between. Germline V lookup: CDR1 SGHRS, CDR2 YFSETQ. The CDR3 is 13 amino acids. The CDR3 nucleotides are TGCGCCAGCAGACGCGAGGTCACAGATACGCAGTATTTT. It codes for CASRREVTDTQYF.

V and J are TRBV6-5 and TRBJ1-1, with D perhaps TRBD1 (5 bases). The germline gives CDR1 MNHEY, CDR2 SVGAGI. The V and J ends lost 5 bases and 6 bases respectively, with 13 bases between them. This CDR3 contains 13 residues. CDR3 sequence: CASSTPRGPEAFF. The CDR3 DNA is TGTGCCAGCAGTACCCCAAGGGGTCCTGAAGCTTTCTTT.

The chain links TRBV28 to TRBJ1-1; D perhaps matches TRBD1 (6 bases). Germline V gene data show CDR1 as MDHEN and CDR2 as SYDVKM. The CDR3 has 14 residues. V lost 6 bases and J 6 bases, leaving 17 bases between the germline ends. The chain's CDR3 is CASRPPNRAAEAFF. The CDR3 nucleotides are TGTGCCAGCAGACCCCCGAACAGGGCCGCTGAAGCTTTCTTT. Using reference TRBV28 and TRBJ1-1 for the parts outside the CDR3, the full variable domain is DVKVTQSSRYLVKRTGEKVFLECVQDMDHENMFWYRQDPGLGLRLIYFSYDVKMKEKGDIPEGYSVSREKKERFSLILESASTNQTSMYLCASRPPNRAAEAFFGQGTRLTVV.

V usage is TRBV28 and J usage is TRBJ2-3, with D possibly matching TRBD2 (6 bases). The germline V gene has CDR1 MDHEN and CDR2 SYDVKM. The CDR3 consists of 14 residues. V lost 7 bases and J 0 bases, leaving 11 bases between the germline ends. This CDR3 reads CASIAAPSTDTQYF. The CDR3 DNA follows: TGTGCCAGCATAGCGGCTCCTAGCACAGATACGCAGTATTTT.

The rearrangement joins TRBV7-2 to TRBJ1-5, with a tentative D call TRBD1 (6 bases). The CDR3 totals 17 residues. The V end lost 5 bases, the J end lost 1 base, and 18 bases lay between the germline ends. CDR1 is SGHTA, CDR2 FQGNSA, per germline. The CDR3 reads CASSPPGGQGSNQPQHF. The CDR3, as DNA: TGTGCCAGCAGCCCTCCGGGAGGTCAGGGGAGCAATCAGCCCCAGCATTTT.

This chain connects TRBV27 to TRBJ2-7; 10 bases agree with TRBD2. The CDR3 loop spans 15 amino acids. Trimming removed 3 bases from V and 7 bases from J; junction bases left unmatched: 9. Germline CDR1 MNHEY, CDR2 SMNVEV (reference sequence). The CDR3 sequence is CASSFPLAGVTEQYF. The DNA for the CDR3 is TGTGCCAGCAGTTTCCCGCTAGCGGGAGTTACGGAGCAGTACTTC.

This clone was counted once. This chain joins TRBV19 and TRBJ1-2, with unresolved D. Trimming took off 6 bases at V and 0 bases at J, with 8 bases between the two ends. Germline V CDR1 and CDR2: LNHDA, SQIVND (reference sequence). This CDR3 is built from 13 residues. The CDR3 is CASRPDPNYGYTF. DNA of the CDR3: TGTGCCAGTAGACCAGATCCTAACTATGGCTACACCTTC.

The chain employs TRBV30 and TRBJ2-1; D not certain. The ends were cut back, 0 bases at V and 5 bases at J, with 5 bases in the middle. Germline V CDR1 and CDR2: GTSNPN, SVGIG (reference sequence). This CDR3 comprises 12 residues. This CDR3 reads CAWSVVNNEQFF. DNA for the CDR3: TGTGCCTGGAGTGTTGTCAACAATGAGCAGTTCTTC.

The rearrangement uses TRBV21-1 and TRBJ2-7; the table assigns TRBD1, which was not confirmed against the DNA. TRBV21-1 is termed a pseudogene. The CDR3 contains 14 residues. For the CDR3, the DNA is TGTGCCAGCAGCCAAGACAGGGTTAACCACGAGCAGTACTTC. It translates to CASSQDRVNHEQYF.

The rearrangement links TRBV6-5 to TRBJ2-2, with TRBD2 as a possible D gene (6 bases). The CDR3 has 14 residues. V lost 8 bases to trimming and J lost 5 bases, with 15 bases between them. The germline V gene has CDR1 MNHEY and CDR2 SVGAGI. The CDR3 sequence is CASRESAQTGELFF. CDR3 DNA sequence: TGTGCCAGCCGGGAGTCGGCGCAGACCGGGGAGCTGTTTTTT.

This chain links TRBV19 with TRBJ1-6; D is unclear. The V end lost 3 bases, the J end lost 5 bases, and 8 bases lay between the germline ends. Germline V gene sequence: CDR1 LNHDA, CDR2 SQIVND (reference sequence). CDR3 length equals 14 residues. The CDR3 coding sequence is TGTGCCAGTAGTATGCGGAGAGATAATTCACCCCTCCACTTT. Its protein is CASSMRRDNSPLHF.

This chain connects TRBV11-2 to TRBJ1-1; perhaps TRBD1 as D (6 bases). CDR1 SGHAT and CDR2 FQNNGV come from the germline V gene. The CDR3 spans 13 residues. Trimming took off 3 bases at V and 11 bases at J, with 16 bases between the two ends. In nucleotides, the CDR3 is TGTGCCAGCAGCTTGGACAGAACCCCCGGTGCTTTCTTT. It is translated as CASSLDRTPGAFF.

The chain uses TRBV11-1 and TRBJ2-5, with TRBD2 matching over 9 bases. The V gene end was trimmed by 1 base and the J gene end by 5 bases; junction bases not matched to a gene: 8. CDR1 SGHAT and CDR2 FQDESV come from the germline V gene (reference sequence). The CDR3 covers 16 residues. The CDR3: CASSLDRREGPETQYF. The CDR3 DNA is TGTGCCAGCAGCTTAGATCGGCGGGAGGGCCCCGAGACCCAGTACTTC.

The chain recombines TRBV12-3 or TRBV12-4 with TRBJ2-7; no clear D gene. This CDR3 comprises 13 residues. Trimming pared 1 base from V and 4 bases from J, leaving 8 bases between. CDR3 DNA sequence: TGTGCCAGCAGTTTAGATCAGGCATACGAGCAGTACTTC. It codes for CASSLDQAYEQYF.

The J gene is TRBJ2-7, the V gene TRBV4-1, with a possible D match to TRBD1 (5 bases). With 1 base removed from V and 0 bases from J, the gap between germline ends came to 7 bases. This CDR3 comprises 14 residues. CDR1 is MGHRA, CDR2 YSYEKL, per germline. CDR3 DNA sequence: TGCGCCAGCAGCCAAGTGGACAACTCCTACGAGCAGTACTTC. It encodes CASSQVDNSYEQYF.

The gene calls are TRBV4-1 and TRBJ1-3, with 8 bases that match TRBD1. Germline V lookup: CDR1 MGHRA, CDR2 YSYEKL. J was trimmed by 3 bases and V by 0 bases; bases with no gene match: 1. This CDR3 contains 15 residues. CDR3 in amino acids: CASSQDRGLGNTIYF. CDR3 DNA: TGCGCCAGCAGCCAAGACAGGGGGCTTGGAAACACCATATATTTT.

V usage is TRBV28 and J usage is TRBJ2-1; D not certain. The CDR3 contains 12 residues. Trimming pared 3 bases from V and 9 bases from J, leaving 9 bases between. CDR1 and CDR2 (germline): MDHEN, SYDVKM. CDR3 amino acids: CASSLRLSEQFF. In DNA form, the CDR3 reads TGTGCCAGCAGTTTGAGGCTAAGTGAGCAGTTCTTC. Full variable domain (rest looked up from reference TRBV28 and TRBJ2-1): DVKVTQSSRYLVKRTGEKVFLECVQDMDHENMFWYRQDPGLGLRLIYFSYDVKMKEKGDIPEGYSVSREKKERFSLILESASTNQTSMYLCASSLRLSEQFFGPGTRLTVL.

The V gene is TRBV28, the J gene TRBJ1-3; TRBD1 agrees at 7 bases. Germline CDR1 is MDHEN and CDR2 is SYDVKM. The junction had 5 bases not matched to a gene; V was cut back by 7 bases and J by 8 bases. The CDR3 spans 12 residues. CDR3: CASTDRVDTIYF. CDR3 bases: TGTGCCAGCACCGACAGGGTGGACACCATATATTTT.

The J gene is TRBJ2-7, the V gene TRBV5-1; 9 bases are shared with TRBD1. Germline-derived CDR1 and CDR2 are SGHRS and YFSETQ. The CDR3 is 12 residues long. V shed 4 bases, J shed 6 bases, and the junction held 2 bases outside the gene matches. The CDR3 DNA reads TGCGCCAGCAGCGTGACAGGGGGCGAGCAGTACTTC. As protein: CASSVTGGEQYF.

The CDR3 spells CASSQDEDSGSGFEQYF. For the CDR3, the DNA is TGCGCCAGCAGCCAAGATGAAGATAGCGGGAGTGGCTTCGAGCAGTACTTC. The rearrangement links TRBV4-1 to TRBJ2-7; 9 nucleotides align to TRBD2. J gave up 6 bases and V 0 bases, and 12 bases lay outside the gene matches. Per germline, CDR1 MGHRA and CDR2 YSYEKL. The CDR3 has 17 residues.

The chain employs TRBV5-4 and TRBJ2-1, with 10 bases that match TRBD2. CDR1 is SGHNT, CDR2 YYREEE, per germline (reference sequence). The junction had 2 bases not matched to a gene; V was cut back by 1 base and J by 4 bases. The CDR3 loop spans 15 amino acids. CDR3 amino acids: CASSLRAGGYNEQFF. Written as DNA, the CDR3 is TGTGCCAGCAGCTTGAGAGCGGGAGGGTACAATGAGCAGTTCTTC.

The V gene is TRBV19, the J gene TRBJ2-3; 10 bases are shared with TRBD2. The V gene's germline CDR1 is LNHDA and CDR2 SQIVND (reference sequence). This CDR3 comprises 15 residues. The J segment lost 4 bases and the V segment lost 5 bases, leaving 6 bases of the junction unmatched. The CDR3 coding sequence is TGTGCCAGTAGTTATCTAGCGGGAGTGCCAGATACGCAGTATTTT. Translated, it gives CASSYLAGVPDTQYF. Supplemented by reference TRBV19 and TRBJ2-3, the full variable domain reads DGGITQSPKYLFRKEGQNVTLSCEQNLNHDAMYWYRQDPGQGLRLIYYSQIVNDFQKGDIAEGYSVSREKKESFPLTVTSAQKNPTAFYLCASSYLAGVPDTQYFGPGTRLTVL.

The chain joins TRBV27 to TRBJ1-1, with D unresolved. The V and J ends lost 3 bases and 1 base respectively, with 6 bases between them. CDR3 length: 13 amino acids. Germline values: CDR1 MNHEY, CDR2 SMNVEV (reference sequence). Written as DNA, the CDR3 is TGTGCCAGCAGTTTTCAGGCGAACACTGAAGCTTTCTTT. It codes for CASSFQANTEAFF.

The rearrangement joins TRBV9 to TRBJ2-1; TRBD2 is a possible D gene (6 bases). Trimming pared 0 bases from V and 2 bases from J, leaving 12 bases between. Germline CDR1 reads SGDLS; CDR2 reads YYNGEE. This CDR3 is 16 amino acids long. The CDR3: CASSVDVREAYNEQFF. In DNA form, the CDR3 reads TGTGCCAGCAGCGTAGACGTCAGGGAGGCCTACAATGAGCAGTTCTTC.

This rearrangement joins TRBV4-3 to TRBJ2-1, with TRBD2 identical over 9 bases. V trimming: 2 bases; J trimming: 0 bases; junction bases outside the gene matches: 2. Germline CDR1 reads LGHNA; CDR2 reads YSLEER. This CDR3 is built from 16 residues. CDR3 in DNA: TGCGCCAGCAGCCAAAATAGCGGGAGCTCCTACAATGAGCAGTTCTTC. Residues: CASSQNSGSSYNEQFF.

The V and J genes are TRBV13 and TRBJ1-1, with D perhaps TRBD1 (5 bases). Germline values: CDR1 PRHDT, CDR2 FYEKMQ (reference sequence). V was shortened by 3 bases and J by 3 bases, with 14 bases between the two germline ends. CDR3 length: 15 amino acids. CDR3 sequence: CASSFTGWGDTEAFF. The CDR3, as DNA: TGTGCCAGCAGCTTTACGGGATGGGGGGACACTGAAGCTTTCTTT.

This clone appeared a single time. The rearrangement uses TRBV4-1 and TRBJ1-1, with a possible D match to TRBD1 (6 bases). V shed 0 bases and J shed 1 base, with 12 bases lying between them. CDR1 is MGHRA and CDR2 is YSYEKL in the germline V gene. There are 16 residues in the CDR3. The chain's CDR3 is CASSQEIQGSNTEAFF. In nucleotides, the CDR3 is TGCGCCAGCAGCCAAGAAATACAGGGATCGAACACTGAAGCTTTCTTT.

This clone was recorded once. J is TRBJ1-2 and V is TRBV7-2, with 7 positions matching TRBD1. Germline assignment: CDR1 SGHTA and CDR2 FQGNSA. With V trimmed by 3 bases and J by 4 bases, 8 bases remained unmatched. The CDR3 spans 15 residues. CDR3 nucleotides: TGTGCCAGCAGCTTTGACAGGGTACGAAGCTATGGCTACACCTTC. This translates into CASSFDRVRSYGYTF.